These T cell receptor beta chains were read from a single sample in a study of shared clonotypes between healthy human individuals. Libraries were prepared by immunoSEQ multiplex PCR; TCRdb keeps only in-frame clonotypes and omits some of them. This sample carries about 680,000 clones, roughly 70% of them seen once, and the ten largest clones take more than 1.5%. Source material: memory CD4+ T cells sorted from blood. Receptors originate from a woman under 40 in good health. Both conserved end residues are trimmed from each CDR3.

>TRBV6-4|TRBJ1-2
ASTRTGEGTYT
>TRBV27|TRBJ1-4
ASSSTGPGEKLF
>TRBV5-1|TRBJ1-1
ASSLKGDTEAF
>TRBV10-3|TRBJ2-1
AIQQGFQYNEQF
>TRBV28|TRBJ2-1
ASSLRTGIEQF
>TRBV28|TRBJ2-1
ASSLRREDSSYNEQF
>TRBV5-1|TRBJ2-3
ASSLPQGARGTQY
>TRBV4-1|TRBJ1-2
ASRSRDGPRGLGYT
>TRBV28|TRBJ2-1
ASSSGQNNEQF
>TRBV9|TRBJ1-1
ASSTGTGEKAF
>TRBV5-1|TRBJ2-3
ASFRTGRTDTQY
>TRBV5-1|TRBJ1-1
ASSLVFDGSEAF
>TRBV7-3|TRBJ2-3
ASSLAEGAEDTQY
>TRBV19|TRBJ2-2
ASSPYRAGPGELF
>TRBV28|TRBJ1-3
ASSLTEGNTIY
>TRBV7-2|TRBJ2-1
ASSPQAGGRNEQF
>TRBV5-1|TRBJ2-7
ASSSLAPATSSYEQY
>TRBV9|TRBJ2-6
ASSVAQSSGANVLT
>TRBV28|TRBJ1-5
ASSEQGLGSQPQH
>TRBV13|TRBJ2-1
ASSLRRQGVYNEQF
>TRBV6-1|TRBJ2-7
ASRPGTTDSYEQY
>TRBV28|TRBJ2-7
ASSPPSASGNYEQY
>TRBV7-6|TRBJ1-4
ASSLRGLDEKLF
>TRBV7-2|TRBJ2-7
ASSLSLGLSVYEQY
>TRBV29-1|TRBJ1-1
SVQGYRAEAF
>TRBV7-2|TRBJ2-2
ASSLSLAGGIGELF
>TRBV7-7|TRBJ2-7
ASSPAPGVYEQY
>TRBV18|TRBJ2-7
ASSPPSGGPYEQY
>TRBV2|TRBJ2-7
ASSAGFAYEQY
>TRBV28|TRBJ1-1
ASSLVGANTRVNTEAF
>TRBV19|TRBJ1-1
ASSQTGNGDTEAF
>TRBV6-5|NA
ASSYSAGVGYEQY
>TRBV27|TRBJ2-7
ASSRDSSYEQY
>TRBV7-9|TRBJ2-1
ASSLMSWGGREYNEQF
>TRBV11-3|TRBJ2-2
ASSLTGTGELF
>TRBV19|TRBJ1-2
ASSIVSSTNYGYT
>TRBV28|TRBJ1-5
ASSLGGRIDQPQH
>TRBV5-6|TRBJ1-2
ASGAAGAGLNYGYT
>TRBV6-4|TRBJ2-1
ASRATHSVGEQF
>TRBV27|TRBJ2-1
ASRDFEVGEQF
>TRBV6-1|TRBJ2-3
ASRTTGNADTQY
>TRBV28|TRBJ2-6
ASSPPPSGSFLSGANVLT
>TRBV10-2|TRBJ2-1
ASSQHSGRLDNEQF
>TRBV5-1|TRBJ2-1
ASSLGASSSYNEQF
>TRBV2|TRBJ2-7
ASRDPPDARSYEQY
>TRBV2|TRBJ1-2
ASSGGTGGYGYT
>TRBV5-6|TRBJ2-1
ASSLSRAGPYNEQF
>TRBV4-1|TRBJ2-7
ASSRGLAGPSSYEQY
>TRBV6-6|TRBJ2-7
ASSYGQGRAYEQY
>TRBV5-1|TRBJ2-1
ASSPGTSGNNEQF
>TRBV4-1|TRBJ2-4
ASSRGGAKNIQY
>TRBV6-6|TRBJ1-4
ASTPQRGKLF
>TRBV28|TRBJ2-3
ASRNWVTDTQY